The 14 T cell receptor beta chains below were found in one sample sequenced in a study of beta chain features in type 1 diabetes (dated by TCRdb to the late 2010s). Broad study findings and their caveats: A moderate but significant shortening of TCRB CDR3 length was observed in type 1 diabetes patients in all four CD4+ subsets.

These receptors are not linked to any known antigen. Libraries were built with the immunoSEQ multiplex PCR assay. The High Capacity cDNA Reverse Transcription Kit was used to reverse transcribe all of the isolated RNA, meaning that expressed TCRB transcripts were what got sequenced. Sourced from immuneACCESS, this table was stored by TCRdb with only in-frame sequences that have V and J called. A share of the clones is absent; for the studies checked, an unresolved V gene accounts for under half, and the remainder has no known explanation. A total of hundreds of thousands of clones appear in this sample, around 15% of them only once. 0.02% to 0.025% of the sample is taken by the ten largest. Sequencing was carried out using naive CD4+ T cells from blood. The cell subset or site label for this specimen denotes: true naive CD4+ T cells. The receptors come from a man in his late teens or twenties with type 1 diabetes.

This chain uses TRBV4-2 with TRBJ1-3; D gene uncertain. The CDR3 extends over 14 amino acids. Germline V gene data show CDR1 as LGHNA and CDR2 as YNFKEQ. V lost 0 bases and J lost 12, with 15 bases in between. The CDR3 region is CASSQDRFTANIYF. CDR3 bases: TGTGCCAGCAGCCAAGATCGGTTTACAGCTAACATATATTTT.

A few counts support this clone. This sequence joins TRBV30 and TRBJ1-5, with D possibly matching TRBD1 (5 bases). The CDR3 runs 14 residues. Germline CDR1 reads GTSNPN; CDR2 reads SVGIG (reference sequence). Trimming shortened V by 0 bases and J by 8 bases, and 14 bases separated the two germline ends. The CDR3: CAWSVRRGEKPQHF. As DNA, the CDR3 is TGTGCCTGGAGTGTACGACGGGGCGAGAAGCCCCAGCATTTT.

V is TRBV5-1 and J is TRBJ2-6; D assignment may be TRBD1 or TRBD2 (6 bases each). The V gene's germline CDR1 is SGHRS and CDR2 YFSETQ. The V end lost 4 bases, the J end lost 2 bases, and 10 bases lay between the germline ends. This CDR3 is built from 15 residues. The CDR3 reads CASSPRGAGANVLTF. CDR3 sequence (DNA): TGCGCCAGCAGCCCAAGGGGGGCTGGGGCCAACGTCCTGACTTTC.

This clone was seen a few times. The rearrangement links TRBV2 to TRBJ1-3, with 10 bases identical to TRBD1. This CDR3 is built from 15 residues. Looked up from germline, CDR1 is SNHLY and CDR2 is FYNNEI. The V segment lost 8 bases and the J segment 1 base; nucleotides outside the gene matches: 5. This CDR3 reads CASSGTGVSGNTIYF. DNA for the CDR3: TGTGCCAGCTCCGGGACAGGGGTATCTGGAAACACCATATATTTT.

The CDR3 region has the DNA TGTGCCAGTAGTTTGTCGGACAGTACCTACGAGCAGTACTTC. It translates to CASSLSDSTYEQYF. The chain is built from TRBV19 and TRBJ2-7, with D possibly matching TRBD1 (6 bases). This CDR3 spans 14 amino acids. Germline lookup yields CDR1 LNHDA and CDR2 SQIVND (reference sequence). Trimming took 5 bases from V and 2 from J, leaving 13 bases between them.

The rearrangement uses TRBV25-1 and TRBJ1-1; TRBD1 might be the D (6 bases). The V gene's germline CDR1 is MGHDK and CDR2 SYGVNS. The CDR3 is 16 residues long. Deletions cut 0 bases from V and 1 base from J, with 12 bases between. CDR3 amino acids: CASSEYMTGENTEAFF. In nucleotides, the CDR3 is TGTGCCAGCAGTGAATATATGACAGGTGAGAACACTGAAGCTTTCTTT.

This clone has more than one count but fewer than ten. The chain combines TRBV5-1 with TRBJ2-7; 7 bases fit TRBD1. Trimming cost V 4 bases and J 1 base; bases outside gene matches: 8. From germline, CDR1 is SGHRS and CDR2 YFSETQ. The CDR3 length is 15 residues. CDR3 DNA: TGCGCCAGCAGCCATTTGACAGGGTCGTCCTACGAGCAGTACTTC. Its translation: CASSHLTGSSYEQYF.

V gene TRBV9 combines with J gene TRBJ2-7; TRBD2 agrees at 10 bases. CDR3 length: 16 amino acids. Germline CDR1 is SGDLS and CDR2 is YYNGEE. The trim removed 0 bases at V and 0 bases at J, leaving 3 bases unmatched. The CDR3 DNA sequence: TGTGCCAGCAGCGTAGCTTCTAGCGGGGGCTCCTACGAGCAGTACTTC. Translation: CASSVASSGGSYEQYF.

This clone showed up just a few times. The CDR3 ends on some other residue instead of the conserved phenylalanine or tryptophan, so this is likely a read error. The DNA is left out, because the CDR3 cannot be placed on it with certainty; the CDR3 is given as TCRdb lists it. V gene TRBV2 combines with J gene TRBJ1-6; whether TRBD1, the table's D call, matches the DNA was not checked. The length of the CDR3 is 14 amino acids, counting both ends. Germline V gene lookup returns CDR1 SNHLY and CDR2 FYNNEI. The CDR3 reads CASSLRGLLIHPLI.

In its sample, this clone was seen a few times. This chain connects TRBV6-5 to TRBJ1-5, with TRBD1 identical over 7 bases. The V and J ends lost 5 bases and 1 base, in that order; junction bases with no gene match: 5. Germline V gene data show CDR1 as MNHEY and CDR2 as SVGAGI. CDR3 length: 15 amino acids. CDR3 coding DNA: TGTGCCAGCAGTCGCCAGGGGGGGAGCAATCAGCCCCAGCATTTT. It specifies CASSRQGGSNQPQHF.

DNA for the CDR3: TGTGCCAGCAGCCCACGTGGCGGGGTCTACGAGCAGTACTTC. Translated, it gives CASSPRGGVYEQYF. This sequence joins TRBV7-2 and TRBJ2-7, with D perhaps matching TRBD2 (6 bases). Trimming removed 5 bases from V and 3 bases from J, with 14 bases in between. Germline-derived CDR1 and CDR2 are SGHTA and FQGNSA. The CDR3 has 14 residues.

In its sample, this clone was seen a few times. The chain is built from TRBV10-3 and TRBJ1-1; D might be TRBD1 (5 bases). V was cut by 0 bases and J by 1 base, with 12 bases left in between. The length of the CDR3 is 16 residues. Germline V gene data show CDR1 as ENHRY and CDR2 as SYGVKD. The CDR3 coding sequence is TGTGCCATCAGTGAGTCCCTGCTTGGGGGGAACACTGAAGCTTTCTTT. Amino acid sequence: CAISESLLGGNTEAFF.

With respect to this clone: Other DNA sequences within the sample encode an identical CDR3. The chain couples TRBV9 to TRBJ2-3, with 9 bases fitting TRBD2. Germline lookup yields CDR1 SGDLS and CDR2 YYNGEE. This CDR3 has 15 amino acids. V lost 0 bases to trimming and J lost 4 bases; unmatched junction nucleotides: 3. The CDR3 bases are TGTGCCAGCAGCGTAGTAGGCGGGGGGGCAGATACGCAGTATTTT. This encodes CASSVVGGGADTQYF.

This clone was seen a few times. This chain links TRBV18 with TRBJ1-2; D is ambiguous. V was cut by 2 bases and J by 8 bases, with 6 bases left in between. The V gene's germline CDR1 is KGHSH and CDR2 LQKENI. There are 11 residues in the CDR3. As DNA, the CDR3 is TGTGCCAGCTCACCAAGTTCAGGCTACACCTTC. This sequence encodes CASSPSSGYTF. Based on the CDR3 plus reference TRBV18 and TRBJ1-2, the full variable domain is NAGVMQNPRHLVRRRGQEARLRCSPMKGHSHVYWYRQLPEEGLKFMVYLQKENIIDESGMPKERFSAEFPKEGPSILRIQQVVRGDSAAYFCASSPSSGYTFGSGTRLTVV.